Here is one T cell receptor beta chain with its context. The data were produced by immunoSEQ multiplex PCR, yet TCRdb's version contains in-frame clones alone and is incomplete. This sample has 90,000 to 150,000 clones; around nine tenths occur once, and the top ten carry around 2.4%. This specimen comes from a study of T cell responses to AZD1222 COVID-19 vaccine. CDR1 and CDR2 from the germline V gene are SGHDT and YYEEEE. Between the trimmed V and J ends, which lost 4 bases and 5 bases, there was a span of 16 bases. This CDR3 comprises 16 residues. This sequence originates from an adult in good health. Sequenced here: peripheral blood, sampled on day 0 of AZD1222 vaccination. The rearrangement uses TRBV5-6 and TRBJ1-6, with unresolved D. The CDR3 sequence: CASSPTGRVHNSPLHF. The DNA for the CDR3 is TGTGCCAGCAGCCCGACCGGGAGGGTCCATAATTCACCCCTCCACTTT. Full variable domain (missing parts from reference TRBV5-6 and TRBJ1-6): DAGVTQSPTHLIKTRGQQVTLRCSPKSGHDTVSWYQQALGQGPQFIFQYYEEEERQRGNFPDRFSGHQFPNYSSELNVNALLLGDSALYLCASSPTGRVHNSPLHFGNGTRLTVT.